This record covers a single TCR beta chain. What it binds is unknown. The sample is drawn from a study of T cell clonotyping in hematopoietic cell transplantation. Study-level results: Pathologically expanded recipient clonotypes increased progressively from day 30 to day 180 as diversity fell.

The protocol was immunoSEQ multiplex PCR, while the TCRdb copy is restricted to in-frame clones and leaves out a portion. The sample records more than 6,000 clones, 30% to 45% being singletons. The source material was peripheral blood mononuclear cells, sampled 30 days after allogeneic stem cell transplant. The source of this sequence is an older female patient who had an allogeneic stem cell transplant, so the T cells may come from the graft donor. Some clones in this sample may be carry-over from other donors' samples.

The CDR3 DNA follows: TGTGCCTGGAGTGCGGTAATGGGGGGCTCTGGGGCCAACGTCCTGACTTTC. Residues: CAWSAVMGGSGANVLTF. The J gene is TRBJ2-6, the V gene TRBV30, with a weak D call TRBD2 (6 bases). The V gene's germline CDR1 is GTSNPN and CDR2 SVGIG (reference sequence). V was clipped by 1 base and J by 0 bases, with 13 bases between them. CDR3 length: 17 residues.